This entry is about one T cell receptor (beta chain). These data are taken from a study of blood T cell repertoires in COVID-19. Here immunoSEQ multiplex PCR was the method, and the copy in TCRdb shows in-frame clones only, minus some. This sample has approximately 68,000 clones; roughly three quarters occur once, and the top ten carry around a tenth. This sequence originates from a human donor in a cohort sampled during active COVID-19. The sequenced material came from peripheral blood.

CDR3 in amino acids: CASSVGVANTGELFF. CDR3 DNA sequence: TGTGCCAGCAGCGTCGGTGTCGCGAACACCGGGGAGCTGTTTTTT. The rearrangement links TRBV5-6 to TRBJ2-2; the D is unclear. Germline V gene sequence: CDR1 SGHDT, CDR2 YYEEEE. This CDR3 has 15 amino acids. The V gene lost 4 bases and the J gene lost 0 bases, with 10 bases spanning the gap.